Following are 16 T cell receptor beta chains from one sample sequenced in a study of shared clonotypes between healthy human individuals. The protocol was immunoSEQ multiplex PCR, while the TCRdb copy is restricted to in-frame clones and leaves out a portion. The table has roughly 1,500,000 clones, 95% to 99% seen once. The sample comprised naive CD4+ T cells sorted from blood. Subset noted: CD45RA+ positively selected. These receptors were obtained from a man aged 30-40 years in good health.

This sequence joins TRBV6-1 and TRBJ1-2; tentatively, D is TRBD1 (6 bases). V lost 3 bases and J lost 8, with 13 bases in between. The CDR3 extends over 13 amino acids. Germline V gene data show CDR1 as MNHNS and CDR2 as SASEGT. The CDR3 reads CASSDLGGEGYTF. DNA for the CDR3: TGTGCCAGCAGTGATTTAGGGGGGGAAGGCTACACCTTC.

The DNA of the CDR3 is TGCGCCAGCAGCCAAGATCAGGGACTAGCGGGGAGCTCCTACAATGAGCAGTTCTTC. Translating it yields CASSQDQGLAGSSYNEQFF. The chain combines TRBV4-3 with TRBJ2-1; 13 bases fit TRBD2. CDR3 length: 19 residues. Germline V gene data show CDR1 as LGHNA and CDR2 as YSLEER. With V trimmed by 0 bases and J by 0 bases, 5 bases remained unmatched.

The rearrangement uses TRBV2 and TRBJ2-7; D gene ambiguous. The germline gives CDR1 SNHLY, CDR2 FYNNEI. The CDR3 totals 14 residues. The V end lost 3 bases, the J end lost 0 bases, and 9 bases lay between the germline ends. The CDR3 DNA reads as TGTGCCAGCAGTGACGACGTAACCTCCTACGAGCAGTACTTC. Residues: CASSDDVTSYEQYF.

Notes on this clone: The identical CDR3 is also encoded by other nucleotide sequences in the sample. The chain combines TRBV28 with TRBJ1-2, with D unresolved. V dropped 4 bases and J dropped 4 bases, with 4 bases sitting between them. The CDR3 covers 11 residues. Germline-derived CDR1 and CDR2 are MDHEN and SYDVKM. The CDR3 bases are TGTGCCAGCAGTTCTATCTATGGCTACACCTTC. This translates into CASSSIYGYTF.

This chain joins TRBV4-1 and TRBJ2-7, with D unresolved. CDR1 and CDR2 (germline): MGHRA, YSYEKL. Trimming pared 0 bases from V and 1 base from J, leaving 13 bases between. The CDR3 has 16 amino acids. The CDR3 DNA reads as TGCGCCAGCAGCCAAGATCCAGGCAGATTGTCCTACGAGCAGTACTTC. Protein sequence: CASSQDPGRLSYEQYF.

J is TRBJ2-2 and V is TRBV7-8; D is unclear. Germline V lookup: CDR1 SGHVS, CDR2 FQNEAQ. V lost 5 bases and J lost 0, with 10 bases in between. This CDR3 has 15 amino acids. CDR3 sequence reads: CASSRSHANTGELFF. The CDR3 nucleotides are TGTGCCAGCAGCAGGTCCCACGCGAACACCGGGGAGCTGTTTTTT.

This rearrangement joins TRBV10-3 to TRBJ2-7; 10 positions agree with TRBD2. The CDR3 runs 15 residues. Germline V CDR1 and CDR2: ENHRY, SYGVKD. Trimming removed 3 bases from V and 3 bases from J; junction bases left unmatched: 5. The chain's CDR3 is CAISDPGTSDYEQYF. The CDR3 DNA sequence: TGTGCCATCAGTGACCCCGGGACTAGCGACTACGAGCAGTACTTC.

This chain connects TRBV7-2 to TRBJ2-1; D ambiguous. The CDR3 runs to 13 residues. Germline CDR1 reads SGHTA; CDR2 reads FQGNSA. V gave up 5 bases and J gave up 6 bases, with 11 bases separating them. The CDR3 is CASSPLWGNEQFF. CDR3 coding DNA: TGTGCCAGCAGCCCGCTGTGGGGCAATGAGCAGTTCTTC.

This clone was detected only once. The CDR3 coding sequence is TGTGCCACCAGCAGAGATCTAGCGGAAGAGACCCAGTACTTC. Protein sequence: CATSRDLAEETQYF. The chain recombines TRBV15 with TRBJ2-5, with TRBD2 matching 7 bases. The CDR3 consists of 14 residues. Germline CDR1 LNHNV, CDR2 YYDKDF (reference sequence). Unmatched junction bases numbered 1, after V lost 0 bases and J lost 3 bases.

Remarks on this clone: The same CDR3 also results from other DNA sequences found in this sample. V and J are TRBV5-1 and TRBJ2-7; 9 nucleotides match TRBD1. V was clipped by 0 bases and J by 2 bases; unmatched bases: 3. CDR1 and CDR2 from the germline V gene are SGHRS and YFSETQ. CDR3 size: 15 residues. The CDR3: CASSLVTGGTYEQYF. The DNA of the CDR3 is TGCGCCAGCAGCTTGGTGACAGGGGGAACCTACGAGCAGTACTTC.

In this sample, this clone turned up once. The rearrangement links TRBV28 to TRBJ2-1, with D possibly being TRBD1 (7 bases). Trimming removed 4 bases at V and 12 bases at J, with 28 bases between. The V gene's germline CDR1 is MDHEN and CDR2 SYDVKM. The CDR3 sequence is 17 residues long. CDR3 protein: CASSSPRDSHPRGGQFF. The CDR3, as DNA: TGTGCCAGCAGTTCCCCAAGGGACAGCCACCCCCGGGGAGGGCAGTTCTTC.

The rearrangement joins TRBV18 to TRBJ1-1, with a weak D call TRBD1 (6 bases). Trimming took 3 bases from V and 4 from J, leaving 27 bases between them. Germline CDR1 and CDR2: KGHSH and LQKENI. The CDR3 length is 19 residues. CDR3 DNA sequence: TGTGCCAGCTCACCTTATCTCGCGAAGGGGGTAGACCGGGGCACTGAAGCTTTCTTT. Amino acids: CASSPYLAKGVDRGTEAFF.

The chain combines TRBV4-3 with TRBJ2-3; D is perhaps TRBD1 (6 bases). Trimming removed 4 bases from V and 6 bases from J, with 14 bases in between. The CDR3 runs 14 residues. The germline CDR1 and CDR2 sequences are LGHNA and YSLEER. The CDR3 DNA sequence: TGCGCCAGCAGCCTGATACAGGGATCCGATACGCAGTATTTT. Translated, it gives CASSLIQGSDTQYF.

The chain links TRBV10-3 to TRBJ2-6; no clear D gene. In germline, CDR1 is ENHRY, CDR2 SYGVKD. The V gene lost 6 bases and the J gene lost 0 bases, with 3 bases spanning the gap. The CDR3 spans 13 residues. The CDR3 DNA reads TGTGCCATCAGAGCCTCTGGGGCCAACGTCCTGACTTTC. This translates into CAIRASGANVLTF.

The chain couples TRBV5-1 to TRBJ2-7; 10 nucleotides agree with TRBD2. The CDR3 extends over 14 amino acids. CDR1 and CDR2 (germline): SGHRS, YFSETQ. Losses at the gene ends were 4 bases for V and 3 bases for J; bases not matched to a gene: 4. DNA for the CDR3: TGCGCCAGCAGCCAGCGGGAGGGGAACTACGAGCAGTACTTC. Amino acid sequence: CASSQREGNYEQYF.

The chain joins TRBV11-2 to TRBJ1-3, with D maybe TRBD1 (6 bases). In germline, CDR1 is SGHAT, CDR2 FQNNGV. This CDR3 is 14 amino acids long. The V end was cut by 6 bases, the J end by 0 bases, with 9 bases between. CDR3 sequence: CASRGQFSGNTIYF. CDR3 coding DNA: TGTGCCAGCAGAGGACAGTTCTCTGGAAACACCATATATTTT.